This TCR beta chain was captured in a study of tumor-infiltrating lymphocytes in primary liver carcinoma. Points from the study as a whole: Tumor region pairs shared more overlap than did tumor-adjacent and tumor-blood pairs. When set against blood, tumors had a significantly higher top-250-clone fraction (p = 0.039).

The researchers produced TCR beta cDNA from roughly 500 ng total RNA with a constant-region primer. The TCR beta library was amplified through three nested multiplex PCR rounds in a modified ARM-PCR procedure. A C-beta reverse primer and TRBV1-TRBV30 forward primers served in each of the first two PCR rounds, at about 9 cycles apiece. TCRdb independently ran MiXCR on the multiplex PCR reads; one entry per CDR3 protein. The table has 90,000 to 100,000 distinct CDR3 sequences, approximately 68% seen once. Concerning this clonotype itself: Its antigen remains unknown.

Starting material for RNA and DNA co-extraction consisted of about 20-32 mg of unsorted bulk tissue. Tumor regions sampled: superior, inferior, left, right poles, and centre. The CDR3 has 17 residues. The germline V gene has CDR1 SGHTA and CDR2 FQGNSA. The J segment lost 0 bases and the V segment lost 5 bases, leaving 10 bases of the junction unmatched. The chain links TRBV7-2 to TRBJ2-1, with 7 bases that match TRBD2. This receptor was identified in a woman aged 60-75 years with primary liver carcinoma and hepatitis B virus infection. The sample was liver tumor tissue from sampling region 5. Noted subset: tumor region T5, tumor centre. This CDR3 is CASSPPERGSSYNEQFF. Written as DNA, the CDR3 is TGTGCCAGCAGCCCCCCGGAGCGGGGCTCCTCCTACAATGAGCAGTTCTTC.